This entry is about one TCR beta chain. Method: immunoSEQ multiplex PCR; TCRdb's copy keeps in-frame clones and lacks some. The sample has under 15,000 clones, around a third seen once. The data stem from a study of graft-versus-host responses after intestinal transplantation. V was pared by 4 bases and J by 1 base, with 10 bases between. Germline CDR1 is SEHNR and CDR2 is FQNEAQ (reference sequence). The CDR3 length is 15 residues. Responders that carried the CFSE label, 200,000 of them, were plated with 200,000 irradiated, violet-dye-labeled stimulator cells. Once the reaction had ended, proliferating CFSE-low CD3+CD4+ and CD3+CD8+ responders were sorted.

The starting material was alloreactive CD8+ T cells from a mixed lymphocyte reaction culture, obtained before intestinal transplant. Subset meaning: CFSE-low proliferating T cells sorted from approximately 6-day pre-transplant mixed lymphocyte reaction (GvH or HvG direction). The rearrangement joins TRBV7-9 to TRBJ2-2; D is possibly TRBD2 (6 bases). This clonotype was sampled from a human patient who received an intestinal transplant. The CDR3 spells CASSSWTKNTGELFF. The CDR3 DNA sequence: TGTGCCAGCAGCTCATGGACTAAGAACACCGGGGAGCTGTTTTTT.